Sequencing of this T cell receptor (beta chain) was carried out in a study of blood T cell repertoires in COVID-19. Study context: Nucleic acid was either cDNA or gDNA, and it came from T cells, B-cell-depleted T cells, or PBMCs.

Trimming removed 5 bases from V and 5 bases from J; junction bases left unmatched: 6. This CDR3 comprises 14 residues. Germline V gene lookup returns CDR1 SGHTA and CDR2 FQGTGA. Source study methods: For nucleated cells, counts were estimated from reference gene primer amplification. Produced via immunoSEQ multiplex PCR; TCRdb's table is partial and in-frame only. V and J calls plus clone size are reproduced from that table; the DNA served to infer D and trimming. The repertoire has a few hundred thousand clones, roughly nine tenths of them found once; the top ten carry 1%. V usage is TRBV7-3 and J usage is TRBJ1-1; 9 bases agree with TRBD1. The sample was PBMCs or T cells enriched from blood (not recorded which). The TCR sequence derives from a man aged 18 to 29 who had recovered from COVID-19. Written as DNA, the CDR3 is TGTGCCAGCAGCACAGGGGGCGTGGGGACTGAAGCTTTCTTT. Residues: CASSTGGVGTEAFF.